These T cell receptor beta chains were read from a single sample in a study of regulatory T cells in long-lasting Graves disease. One entry per CDR3 protein, called by TCRdb with MiXCR from the multiplex PCR reads. The profile shows 240,000 or so distinct CDR3 sequences, around 20% of them singletons. Sequencing used peripheral blood mononuclear cells (PBMCs), obtained at new diagnosis, from a patient treated with antithyroid drugs. The receptors derive from a female donor with Graves disease. The CDR3 runs from the conserved cysteine through the conserved F or W. D genes are given only for firm matches. The listing skips clone size in some rows; elsewhere it reads once, few, many or a size class.

CDR3 DNA,CDR3 protein,clone size,V gene,D gene,J gene
TGCAGTGCTAGTCCGGGGGGTCAGCCCCAGCATTTT,CSASPGGQPQHF,many,TRBV20-1,-,TRBJ1-5
TGTGCCAGCAGCCAAGCCGGGCCCCGACAGGGAAGTTGGAGCACTGAAGCTTTCTTT,CASSQAGPRQGSWSTEAFF,-,TRBV14,TRBD1,TRBJ1-1
TGCAGTGCTAGATTCGGCGGGAACACTGAAGCTTTCTTT,CSARFGGNTEAFF,many,TRBV20-1,-,TRBJ1-1
TGTGCCAGCAGTTACCCAGACAGGGTCACCGGGGAGCTGTTTTTT,CASSYPDRVTGELFF,many,TRBV6-2/TRBV6-3,TRBD1,TRBJ2-2
TGTGCCAGCAGCCAACCGGACAGTGGAAACACCATATATTTT,CASSQPDSGNTIYF,many,TRBV11-2,-,TRBJ1-3
TGTGCCAGCAGCAGGGGACAGGGGCTGCACTCACCCCTCCACTTT,CASSRGQGLHSPLHF,many,TRBV27,TRBD1,TRBJ1-6
TGTGCCAGCATACTTAGCGGGGGCTCCTACGAGCAGTACTTC,CASILSGGSYEQYF,many,TRBV6-1,TRBD2,TRBJ2-7
TGTGCCAGCAGCTTAGATAGCTCTGGAAACACCATATATTTT,CASSLDSSGNTIYF,many,TRBV11-2,-,TRBJ1-3
TGCGCCAGCAGCCAACCGGGACAGGCTGGGTACGAGCAGTACTTC,CASSQPGQAGYEQYF,many,TRBV4-1,TRBD1,TRBJ2-7
TGTGCCAGCAGCGTCGGCCAGGACAGGGACGGGGAGACCCAGTACTTC,CASSVGQDRDGETQYF,many,TRBV7-9,TRBD1,TRBJ2-5
TGTGCCAGCAGGAGCGGGAGACGGGAAAACATTCAGTACTTC,CASRSGRRENIQYF,many,TRBV12-3/TRBV12-4,TRBD2,TRBJ2-4
TGTGCCAGCAGTTTGGTGACAGCCCGCTCCTACGAGCAGTACTTC,CASSLVTARSYEQYF,many,TRBV28,-,TRBJ2-7
TGTGCCAGCAGCCAAGATCTCGCTAGCGCGATGCAGTACTTC,CASSQDLASAMQYF,many,TRBV3-2,-,TRBJ2-7
TGTGCCAGCAGCTTAGGGTCCTTGTCAGGGCGATCACCCCTCCACTTT,CASSLGSLSGRSPLHF,many,TRBV7-2,-,TRBJ1-6
TGCAGTGCTTCCGGGACCAATGGCTACACCTTC,CSASGTNGYTF,many,TRBV20-1,-,TRBJ1-2
TGCAGTGCTAGACCTGTAGCGGGGGGACAAGAGACCCAGTACTTC,CSARPVAGGQETQYF,-,TRBV20-1,TRBD2,TRBJ2-5
TGCAGTGCTAGAGTGGCTAGCGGGGGGCCCTACGAGCAGTACTTC,CSARVASGGPYEQYF,many,TRBV20-1,TRBD2,TRBJ2-7
TGTGCCAGCAGCCCCCCGACAGGGGCTGGGGCCAACGTCCTGACTTTC,CASSPPTGAGANVLTF,-,TRBV11-3,TRBD1,TRBJ2-6
TGCGCCAGCAGTGCCGGGACGCTATCGAACACCGGGGAGCTGTTTTTT,CASSAGTLSNTGELFF,-,TRBV5-1,-,TRBJ2-2
TGTGCCAGCAGCCTTAACCCGGGACTAGCGGGAGTGGCTAGTACAGATACGCAGTATTTT,CASSLNPGLAGVASTDTQYF,-,TRBV7-2,TRBD2,TRBJ2-3
TGTGCCAGCAGCCAACAGGGGCGGGGTGGCTACACCTTC,CASSQQGRGGYTF,few,TRBV16,-,TRBJ1-2
TGTGCCAGCAGTTACTCGGACAGGGGGCTTGTAGCTTTCTTT,CASSYSDRGLVAFF,many,TRBV6-5,TRBD1,TRBJ1-1
TGTGCCAGCAGTGAAGAGGTAGCGGGGGGCGTAAGCTCCTACAATGAGCAGTTCTTC,CASSEEVAGGVSSYNEQFF,many,TRBV2,TRBD2,TRBJ2-1
TGTGCCTGGATGAGGGTATCGGGAGGCGAGCAGTACTTC,CAWMRVSGGEQYF,many,TRBV30,TRBD2,TRBJ2-7
TGTGCCAGCAGTTTTTCCCTCCTGGCAGGGCTGGCCGAGCAGTACTTC,CASSFSLLAGLAEQYF,few,TRBV12-3/TRBV12-4,-,TRBJ2-7
TGCAGTGCTACTCCCCCGACTAGCGGCACCTACGAGCAGTACTTC,CSATPPTSGTYEQYF,many,TRBV20-1,TRBD2,TRBJ2-7
TGTGCCAGCAGCCAAGGGTGGGGGGCGGATGGCTACACCTTC,CASSQGWGADGYTF,many,TRBV3-1,-,TRBJ1-2
TGTGCCAGCACGGCAGGGGACTATGGCTACACCTTC,CASTAGDYGYTF,many,TRBV3-1,-,TRBJ1-2
TGTGCCAGCTTTGAGGGGTCGAACACTGAAGCTTTCTTT,CASFEGSNTEAFF,many,TRBV18,-,TRBJ1-1
TGCAGTGCTCCATCCGGACAGACGCAGTATTTT,CSAPSGQTQYF,many,TRBV20-1,-,TRBJ2-3
TGTGCCAGCAGCTCCTCCCGCGGAGCTGGGGGGTCACCCCTCCACTTT,CASSSSRGAGGSPLHF,-,TRBV6-1,-,TRBJ1-6
TGCAGCGCCAAGGAGGACAGGGGGTACACCTTC,CSAKEDRGYTF,many,TRBV29-1,TRBD1,TRBJ1-2
TGCAGTGCTAGAGATCGGGGACGGGCGGGCACAGATACGCAGTATTTT,CSARDRGRAGTDTQYF,-,TRBV20-1,-,TRBJ2-3
TGTGCCAGCAGCATTCGACTAGCGGGGAACAATGAGCAGTTCTTC,CASSIRLAGNNEQFF,-,TRBV11-2,TRBD2,TRBJ2-1
TGTGCCAGCAGTCGGACAGGGAACCATCAGCCCCAGCATTTT,CASSRTGNHQPQHF,many,TRBV6-1,TRBD1,TRBJ1-5
TGTGCCAGCAGTTACCCGGGATCCACAGATACGCAGTATTTT,CASSYPGSTDTQYF,many,TRBV6-2/TRBV6-3,-,TRBJ2-3
TGTGCCAGCACCCCATGGGGGGTCAGAGGGTCACCAAATCAGCCCCAGCATTTT,CASTPWGVRGSPNQPQHF,few,TRBV6-2/TRBV6-3,-,TRBJ1-5
TGTGCCATCCGTTCAGGGGGCATTACTGAAGCTTTCTTT,CAIRSGGITEAFF,-,TRBV10-3,TRBD1,TRBJ1-1
TGTGCCAGCAGTCCAGGGGACAGCGAAGGGACTGAAGCTTTCTTT,CASSPGDSEGTEAFF,many,TRBV27,TRBD1,TRBJ1-1
TGTGCCAGCAGTTACGACAGGGGCTATGAGCAGTGCTTC,CASSYDRGYEQCF,few,TRBV6-5,TRBD1,TRBJ2-7